This is a list of T cell receptor beta chains from one sample in a study of neurological immune-mediated disorders. Using its own MiXCR run on the 5' RACE reads, TCRdb lists one record per CDR3 protein. The sample includes about 59,000 distinct CDR3 sequences, about 24% seen only once; the top ten take about 4.6%. The sequencing sample was made of PBMCs. Every receptor here comes from a man between 60 and 75 years old with HTLV-1-associated myelopathy (HAM/TSP). The CDR3 runs from the conserved cysteine through the conserved F or W. Fields, in order: clone size, CDR3 length, V gene, D gene, J gene, CDR3 DNA, CDR3 protein. A D gene is named only where the DNA matches it firmly. The size entry is marked missing in some rows and otherwise reads once, few, many or a size class.

clone_size: many; cdr3_length: 14; v_call: TRBV6-6; d_call: .; j_call: TRBJ1-1; cdr3_nt: TGTGCCAGCAGTGGCTCCGGGGGGAACACTGAAGCTTTCTTT; cdr3_aa: CASSGSGGNTEAFF
clone_size: few; cdr3_length: 15; v_call: TRBV9; d_call: TRBD1; j_call: TRBJ2-5; cdr3_nt: TGTGCCAGCAGCACGATAGGGGGCGGCCAAGAGACCCAGTACTTC; cdr3_aa: CASSTIGGGQETQYF
clone_size: many; cdr3_length: 15; v_call: TRBV12-3/TRBV12-4; d_call: .; j_call: TRBJ1-3; cdr3_nt: TGTGCCAGCAGTTTAGAAGGGTTTGCTGGAAACACCATATATTTT; cdr3_aa: CASSLEGFAGNTIYF
clone_size: .; cdr3_length: 16; v_call: TRBV20-1; d_call: .; j_call: TRBJ2-3; cdr3_nt: TGCAGTGCCGAACCCTGGACAGTCCGGACGGGTGATACGCAGTATTTT; cdr3_aa: CSAEPWTVRTGDTQYF
clone_size: many; cdr3_length: 14; v_call: TRBV20-1; d_call: TRBD1; j_call: TRBJ1-1; cdr3_nt: TGCAGTGCCCTGACAGGGCACCCGAACACTGAAGCTTTCTTT; cdr3_aa: CSALTGHPNTEAFF
clone_size: many; cdr3_length: 14; v_call: TRBV5-6; d_call: .; j_call: TRBJ2-5; cdr3_nt: TGTGCCAGCAGCTCGGCCCGAGCCGGGGAGACCCAGTACTTC; cdr3_aa: CASSSARAGETQYF
clone_size: many; cdr3_length: 14; v_call: TRBV5-4; d_call: .; j_call: TRBJ2-4; cdr3_nt: TGTGCCAGCAGCTTGGGGAACGACAAAAACATTCAGTACTTC; cdr3_aa: CASSLGNDKNIQYF
clone_size: .; cdr3_length: 14; v_call: TRBV12-3/TRBV12-4; d_call: .; j_call: TRBJ1-5; cdr3_nt: TGTGCCAGCAGTTTAAGCCAGGGGAATCAGCCCCAGCATTTT; cdr3_aa: CASSLSQGNQPQHF
clone_size: many; cdr3_length: 15; v_call: TRBV5-1; d_call: .; j_call: TRBJ2-2; cdr3_nt: TGCGCCAGCAGCTTGGAAGGAATCTACACCGGGGAGCTGTTTTTT; cdr3_aa: CASSLEGIYTGELFF
clone_size: medium-sized; cdr3_length: 16; v_call: TRBV5-1; d_call: TRBD2; j_call: TRBJ2-5; cdr3_nt: TGCGCCAGCAGCTTCGGGACTAGCGGACCCCAAGAGACCCAGTACTTC; cdr3_aa: CASSFGTSGPQETQYF
clone_size: .; cdr3_length: 15; v_call: TRBV6-6; d_call: .; j_call: TRBJ1-5; cdr3_nt: TGTGCCAGCAGTTCCCCCCGGGAAGACTCAAGGGCCCAGCATTTT; cdr3_aa: CASSSPREDSRAQHF
clone_size: medium-sized; cdr3_length: 13; v_call: TRBV27; d_call: TRBD2; j_call: TRBJ2-1; cdr3_nt: TGTGCCAGCAGTTCCCTAGCGGGGAATGAGCAGTTCTTC; cdr3_aa: CASSSLAGNEQFF
clone_size: many; cdr3_length: 20; v_call: TRBV4-1; d_call: .; j_call: TRBJ2-1; cdr3_nt: TGCGCCAGCAGCCAAGAGACCGGGAGTAGGTGGAGGCGCTCCTACAATGAGCAGTTCTTC; cdr3_aa: CASSQETGSRWRRSYNEQFF
clone_size: many; cdr3_length: 15; v_call: TRBV5-1; d_call: TRBD1; j_call: TRBJ2-3; cdr3_nt: TGCGCCAGCAGCCCGGCGGGACAGGGAGTAGATACGCAGTATTTT; cdr3_aa: CASSPAGQGVDTQYF
clone_size: many; cdr3_length: 16; v_call: TRBV3-1; d_call: TRBD1; j_call: TRBJ2-1; cdr3_nt: TGTGCCAGCAGCCTCCAAAGACAGGGTGCCTACAATGAGCAGTTCTTC; cdr3_aa: CASSLQRQGAYNEQFF
clone_size: many; cdr3_length: 10; v_call: TRBV20-1; d_call: .; j_call: TRBJ2-1; cdr3_nt: TGCAGTGCTAGAGTAAATGAGCAGTTCTTC; cdr3_aa: CSARVNEQFF
clone_size: many; cdr3_length: 15; v_call: TRBV4-1; d_call: .; j_call: TRBJ2-2; cdr3_nt: TGCGCCAGCAGCCAAGGCGCTAGCGACAGCGGGGAGCTGTTTTTT; cdr3_aa: CASSQGASDSGELFF
clone_size: many; cdr3_length: 12; v_call: TRBV12-3/TRBV12-4; d_call: .; j_call: TRBJ1-1; cdr3_nt: TGTGCCAGCAGTCTATATCCCACTGAAGCTTTCTTT; cdr3_aa: CASSLYPTEAFF
clone_size: many; cdr3_length: 14; v_call: TRBV7-2; d_call: TRBD1; j_call: TRBJ1-1; cdr3_nt: TGTGCCAGCAGCTTCCAGGGGGCTAGGGCTGAAGCTTTATTT; cdr3_aa: CASSFQGARAEALF
clone_size: many; cdr3_length: 16; v_call: TRBV20-1; d_call: TRBD2; j_call: TRBJ2-7; cdr3_nt: TGCAGTGCTCGATCTCCGTGGGAGGGTGGGACCTACGAGCAGTACTTC; cdr3_aa: CSARSPWEGGTYEQYF
clone_size: many; cdr3_length: 13; v_call: TRBV20-1; d_call: TRBD1; j_call: TRBJ2-1; cdr3_nt: TGCAGCGTTCAGGGGGTCCGGTACGATGAGCAGTTCTTC; cdr3_aa: CSVQGVRYDEQFF
clone_size: once; cdr3_length: 15; v_call: TRBV27; d_call: .; j_call: TRBJ1-4; cdr3_nt: TGTGCCAGCAGCAAACAGGAAGGGATTAATGAAAAACTGTTTTTT; cdr3_aa: CASSKQEGINEKLFF
clone_size: .; cdr3_length: 15; v_call: TRBV5-1; d_call: TRBD2; j_call: TRBJ2-1; cdr3_nt: TGCGCCAGCGGGTTAGCGGGAAGCTCCTACAATGAGCAGTTCTTC; cdr3_aa: CASGLAGSSYNEQFF